This T cell receptor (beta chain) was observed in a study of identical twins. Study results and limitations: Low generation probability was overrepresented in out-of-frame alpha sequences shared by twins. The authors noted that invariant MAIT and iNKT cells could partly confound zero-insertion analyses. Fewer insertions marked abundant cord blood beta clonotypes; young adult naive trended weakly, memory not at all.

A universal primer site was incorporated via template switching, and the cDNA contained unique molecular identifiers. TCRdb reprocessed the 5' RACE reads via MiXCR and lists one record per CDR3 protein. The sample lists some 710,000 distinct CDR3 sequences, around 6% seen once, with 1.5% to 2% in the top ten. Many counts were recorded for this clonotype. Its matching antigen is unknown. The sequenced sample was naive T cells sorted from blood. The clonotype comes from a young man in good health.

The chain's CDR3 is CAISELETQYF. As DNA, the CDR3 is TGTGCCATCAGTGAGTTAGAGACCCAGTACTTC. The chain links TRBV10-3 to TRBJ2-5; no definite D call. Trimming stripped 1 base from V and 4 bases from J, with 1 base between. The CDR3 sequence is 11 residues long. Germline V lookup: CDR1 ENHRY, CDR2 SYGVKD.